This T cell receptor (beta chain) was observed in a study of early T cells in non-severe SARS-CoV-2 infection. Study details: Bulk RNA from unsorted whole blood was sequenced; chains were unpaired.

The TCR library protocol attached unique molecular identifiers to the individual cDNA molecules. Each CDR3 protein is one row after TCRdb ran MiXCR on the 5' RACE reads. The sample includes tens of thousands of distinct CDR3 sequences, about 11% of them seen just once. CDR1 is SGDLS, CDR2 YYNGEE, per germline. This CDR3 is built from 15 residues. The ends were cut back, 3 bases at V and 7 bases at J, with 14 bases in the middle. In this sample, this clonotype turned up many times. V gene TRBV9 combines with J gene TRBJ1-6, with D possibly TRBD1 on 5 matching bases. The specimen sequenced was whole blood. The receptor was isolated from an adult who was a healthcare worker with PCR-confirmed SARS-CoV-2 infection or an uninfected control (not recorded which). The CDR3 here is CASSEGTYRNSPLHF. CDR3 coding DNA: TGTGCCAGCAGCGAAGGGACTTATCGAAATTCACCCCTCCACTTT.